This entry concerns a single T cell receptor beta chain. Only in-frame clones appear in the TCRdb table, and some are missing; sequencing was by immunoSEQ multiplex PCR. The repertoire includes 70,000 to 90,000 clones, around 76% of them detected once, and more than 9% sits in the top ten. This sample is drawn from a study of PD-L1 blockade in urothelial cancer. The overall study: Patients commenced atezolizumab in the mid-2010s, and it was given at 1,200 mg intravenously every 3 weeks. A median blood sample held approximately 140,000 T cells and roughly 79,000 unique TCRs. Chemotherapy regimens numbering 0 to 3 had been given to patients.

CDR3 size: 15 residues. Germline-derived CDR1 and CDR2 are ENHRY and SYGVKD. Trimming cost V 4 bases and J 1 base; bases outside gene matches: 4. The origin of this receptor is a man aged 65 to 79 with urothelial cancer. The specimen comprised PBMCs, sampled around atezolizumab (anti-PD-L1) treatment. This chain joins TRBV10-3 and TRBJ1-1; 9 bases fit TRBD1. The CDR3 DNA reads TGTGCCATCAGTGCACGACAGGGGGGGAACACTGAAGCTTTCTTT. Translation: CAISARQGGNTEAFF.